The entry below gives a single T cell receptor (beta chain) sequence along with its context. The germline V and J ends were trimmed by 0 bases and 0 bases, with 9 bases remaining between them. Germline V gives CDR1 SEHNR, CDR2 FQNEAQ (reference sequence). The CDR3 runs 16 residues. These data are taken from a study of identical twins. TCRdb re-called the 5' RACE reads through MiXCR, storing one row per CDR3 protein. This sample has about 660,000 distinct CDR3 sequences, with under 9% found just once. This sample was also put to use in a study of yellow fever vaccine responses in identical twins.

This TCR was sampled from a woman between 18 and 29 years old in good health. The chain recombines TRBV7-9 with TRBJ1-3, with a tentative D call TRBD1 (6 bases). The sample consisted of PBMCs. The CDR3 region has the DNA TGTGCCAGCAGCTTAGCCAAGGGGGGCTCTGGAAACACCATATATTTT. This codes for CASSLAKGGSGNTIYF.